Presented here are 14 T cell receptor beta chains from one specimen sequenced in a study of OX40 agonist ivuxolimab in advanced cancers. Sequenced by immunoSEQ multiplex PCR; TCRdb stores in-frame clones only, minus some. The sample has under 65,000 clones, around 89% seen once. This sample comprised CD4+ or CD8+ T cells sorted from blood, obtained in a trial of the OX40 agonist ivuxolimab. Receptors were obtained from an adult with an advanced solid tumor such as melanoma, head and neck, liver or kidney cancer.

This chain connects TRBV29-1 to TRBJ1-1; no firm D call. V was shortened by 7 bases and J by 4 bases, with 13 bases between the two germline ends. The CDR3 has 12 amino acids. Germline V gives CDR1 SQVTM, CDR2 ANQGSEA. CDR3 in DNA: TGCAGCGGGACGGAGTGGGGCACTGAAGCTTTCTTT. Translating gives CSGTEWGTEAFF. Using reference TRBV29-1 and TRBJ1-1 for the parts outside the CDR3, the full variable domain is SAVISQKPSRDICQRGTSLTIQCQVDSQVTMMFWYRQQPGQSLTLIATANQGSEATYESGFVIDKFPISRPNLTFSTLTVSNMSPEDSSIYLCSGTEWGTEAFFGQGTRLTVV.

This chain joins TRBV7-6 and TRBJ1-6, with D possibly matching TRBD1 (5 bases). Germline V gene data show CDR1 as SGHVS and CDR2 as FNYEAQ. The CDR3 has 15 residues. V was trimmed by 1 base and J by 6 bases, leaving 10 bases between them. CDR3 amino acids: CASSLVDSLNSPLHF. In DNA form, the CDR3 reads TGTGCCAGCAGCTTAGTAGACAGCCTTAATTCACCCCTCCACTTT.

This rearrangement joins TRBV5-1 to TRBJ2-7; 12 bases align to TRBD1. Germline CDR1 is SGHRS and CDR2 is YFSETQ. The CDR3 spans 15 residues. V lost 2 bases and J lost 7; bases outside the gene matches: 7. The DNA for the CDR3 is TGCGCCAGCAGCTTCGCGGGACAGGGGGCCGAGGAGCAGTACTTC. Amino acids: CASSFAGQGAEEQYF.

This chain joins TRBV5-1 and TRBJ2-7; D gene ambiguous. The germline gives CDR1 SGHRS, CDR2 YFSETQ. V lost 1 base, J lost 7 bases, and 12 bases lay in between. The CDR3 consists of 13 residues. CDR3 sequence reads: CASSLRAEGEQYF. The CDR3 DNA follows: TGCGCCAGCAGCTTGCGGGCCGAAGGAGAGCAGTACTTC.

The V call is TRBV6-6, the J call TRBJ2-7, with unresolved D. The CDR3 totals 13 residues. Germline lookup yields CDR1 MNHNY and CDR2 SVGAGI (reference sequence). The V gene lost 7 bases and the J gene lost 5 bases, with 15 bases spanning the gap. CDR3 coding DNA: TGTGCCAGCAACGACCGAACCCCCCACGAGCAGTACTTC. Amino acids: CASNDRTPHEQYF.

The genes are TRBV18 and TRBJ1-1; TRBD1 might be the D (6 bases). Trimming pared 3 bases from V and 3 bases from J, leaving 14 bases between. This CDR3 spans 15 amino acids. Germline CDR1 KGHSH, CDR2 LQKENI. The CDR3 DNA sequence: TGTGCCAGCTCACCCTTGATGGCAGGGGACACTGAAGCTTTCTTT. Amino acids: CASSPLMAGDTEAFF.

The J gene is TRBJ2-2, the V gene TRBV6-5; D is possibly TRBD1 (5 bases). The germline CDR1 and CDR2 sequences are MNHEY and SVGAGI. The CDR3 spans 15 residues. Trimming cost V 5 bases and J 6 bases, with 16 bases left between them. The CDR3 sequence: CASSKKPGLAGELFF. In DNA form, the CDR3 reads TGTGCCAGCAGTAAAAAACCAGGGCTTGCCGGGGAGCTGTTTTTT.

The chain has TRBV6-1 and TRBJ2-5, with D possibly being TRBD2 (5 bases). The CDR3 is made up of 15 amino acids. The ends were cut back, 3 bases at V and 5 bases at J, with 16 bases in the middle. Germline V gives CDR1 MNHNS, CDR2 SASEGT. The CDR3 DNA sequence: TGTGCCAGCAGTGATGTGGGTCTAGCCGGCGAGACCCAGTACTTC. It encodes CASSDVGLAGETQYF.

The CDR3 nucleotides are TGCAGCGCAAGGGGACGGGTTGGTGACACTGAAGCTTTCTTT. It specifies CSARGRVGDTEAFF. The V gene is TRBV29-1, the J gene TRBJ1-1, with D perhaps matching TRBD1 (5 bases). Deletions cut 7 bases from V and 3 bases from J, with 18 bases between. This CDR3 is 14 amino acids long. Germline V gene lookup returns CDR1 SQVTM and CDR2 ANQGSEA.

This CDR3 reads CASSLGGPTYEQYF. The CDR3 DNA reads TGTGCCAGCAGTTTGGGGGGGCCTACCTACGAGCAGTACTTC. The J gene is TRBJ2-7, the V gene TRBV28; a possible D gene is TRBD2 (7 bases). Trimming removed 3 bases at V and 2 bases at J, with 11 bases between. The CDR3 is 14 amino acids. Looked up from germline, CDR1 is MDHEN and CDR2 is SYDVKM.

This clone was counted once. V usage is TRBV2 and J usage is TRBJ2-1; 8 bases match TRBD2. Per the germline V gene, CDR1 is SNHLY and CDR2 is FYNNEI. The CDR3 consists of 12 residues. The J segment lost 6 bases and the V segment lost 6 bases, leaving 1 base of the junction unmatched. The CDR3 protein is CASSGRGNEQFF. CDR3 sequence (DNA): TGTGCCAGCAGCGGGAGGGGCAATGAGCAGTTCTTC.

This sequence joins TRBV7-9 and TRBJ1-2, with D perhaps matching TRBD1 (5 bases). Germline CDR1 SEHNR, CDR2 FQNEAQ (reference sequence). Trimming shortened V by 2 bases and J by 4 bases, and 17 bases separated the two germline ends. This CDR3 comprises 16 residues. CDR3 in DNA: TGTGCCAGCAGCTTATTGGACAACCCGTCGGTCTATGGCTACACCTTC. As protein: CASSLLDNPSVYGYTF.

The CDR3 region is CAWSLYAGGALDTQYF. The DNA for the CDR3 is TGTGCCTGGAGTCTATACGCGGGGGGGGCCCTAGATACGCAGTATTTT. The chain has TRBV30 and TRBJ2-3; the match to TRBD2 covers 9 bases. Germline CDR1 GTSNPN, CDR2 SVGIG (reference sequence). The CDR3 has 16 amino acids. Unmatched junction bases numbered 11, after V lost 2 bases and J lost 5 bases. Full variable domain (outside the CDR3, taken from reference TRBV30 and TRBJ2-3): SQTIHQWPATLVQPVGSPLSLECTVEGTSNPNLYWYRQAAGRGLQLLFYSVGIGQISSEVPQNLSASRPQDRQFILSSKKLLLSDSGFYLCAWSLYAGGALDTQYFGPGTRLTVL.

The V gene is TRBV6-1, the J gene TRBJ1-1, with D perhaps matching TRBD1 (6 bases). The germline gives CDR1 MNHNS, CDR2 SASEGT. The CDR3 has 15 amino acids. V was trimmed by 8 bases and J by 0 bases, leaving 16 bases between them. CDR3 residues: CASGAKQGVNTEAFF. The DNA for the CDR3 is TGTGCCAGCGGGGCCAAACAGGGAGTGAACACTGAAGCTTTCTTT.